This T cell receptor (beta chain) stems from a study of T-cell memory formation after mild COVID-19. Study context: For the most part, TCR clusters were specific to one donor.

Findings and caveats of the study: Second-wave clones that peaked on day 37 lacked confirmed SARS-CoV-2 specificity.

This clonotype was found a few times. Its antigen is not known. Sample barcodes and UMIs were carried by the TCR alpha and TCR beta cDNA libraries that 5'RACE generated with constant-segment primers. TCRdb redid the calling of the 5' RACE reads with MiXCR, one entry per CDR3 protein. Here the sample spans 450,000 to 650,000 distinct CDR3 sequences, roughly 22% being singletons. The clonotype was recovered from an adult woman who had mild COVID-19 (a few samples of this study predate the infection). Cell type and time point are not known. The sequenced material came from PBMCs or a T cell subset sorted from them (not recorded which).

The CDR3 region has the DNA TGCGCCAGCAGCCAAGAGGCCAGGGAGGGGTCTGGGGCCAACGTCCTGACTTTC. Protein product: CASSQEAREGSGANVLTF. The chain combines TRBV4-3 with TRBJ2-6, with 7 bases matching TRBD2. Trimming cost V 0 bases and J 1 base; bases outside gene matches: 6. CDR3 length: 18 residues. CDR1 is LGHNA and CDR2 is YSLEER in the germline V gene.